This T cell receptor beta chain derives from a study of control samples from healthy donors and cancer patients. The protocol was immunoSEQ multiplex PCR, while the TCRdb copy is restricted to in-frame clones and leaves out a portion. The table lists 75,000 to 90,000 clones, around 86% of them singletons. The CDR3 spans 17 residues. Deletions cut 0 bases from V and 9 bases from J, with 18 bases between. The germline CDR1 and CDR2 sequences are LGHNA and YSLEER. This clonotype was sampled from a woman between 50 and 59 years old with colorectal cancer. The sample was PBMCs. The V call is TRBV4-3, the J call TRBJ1-6; a weak D match, TRBD1 (6 bases). CDR3 in amino acids: CASSQDPEAQGGSPLHF. CDR3 bases: TGCGCCAGCAGCCAAGATCCAGAGGCACAGGGAGGTTCACCCCTCCACTTT.